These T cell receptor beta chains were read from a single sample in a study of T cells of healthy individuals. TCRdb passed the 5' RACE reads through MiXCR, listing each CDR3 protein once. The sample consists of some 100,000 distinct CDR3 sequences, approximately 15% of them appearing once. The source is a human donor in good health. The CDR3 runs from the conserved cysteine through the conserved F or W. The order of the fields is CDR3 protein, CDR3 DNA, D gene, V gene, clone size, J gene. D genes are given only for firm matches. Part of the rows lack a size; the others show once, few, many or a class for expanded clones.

CSVDPTIGNTEAFF | TGCAGCGTTGACCCGACGATAGGGAACACTGAAGCTTTCTTT | - | TRBV29-1 | - | TRBJ1-1
CASSYSSRNTDTQYF | TGTGCCAGCAGTTACTCGAGTCGGAACACAGATACGCAGTATTTT | - | TRBV6-2/TRBV6-3 | few | TRBJ2-3
CSARLGPRPDTQYF | TGCAGTGCTAGACTTGGACCCCGTCCAGATACGCAGTATTTT | - | TRBV20-1 | few | TRBJ2-3
CAISQGSSGNTIYF | TGTGCCATCAGCCAGGGTTCCTCTGGAAACACCATATATTTT | - | TRBV10-3 | - | TRBJ1-3
CASAGLAWHEQFF | TGTGCCAGCGCCGGACTGGCGTGGCATGAGCAGTTCTTC | - | TRBV12-3/TRBV12-4 | many | TRBJ2-1
CASGLDLADTQYF | TGTGCCAGCGGGCTCGATCTCGCAGATACGCAGTATTTT | - | TRBV28 | - | TRBJ2-3
CASSFYLSIGQSYNQPQHF | TGTGCCAGCAGTTTTTATCTTAGCATTGGTCAGTCTTACAATCAGCCCCAGCATTTT | - | TRBV12-3/TRBV12-4 | few | TRBJ1-5
CASSQEATTYNEQFF | TGTGCCAGCAGCCAAGAGGCTACCACCTACAATGAGCAGTTCTTC | - | TRBV3-1 | - | TRBJ2-1
CASSQDQPKYQETQYF | TGTGCCAGCAGCCAGGACCAGCCGAAGTACCAAGAGACCCAGTACTTC | - | TRBV3-1 | many | TRBJ2-5
CASSDTVAYEQYF | TGTGCCAGCAGTGATACAGTAGCATACGAGCAGTACTTC | - | TRBV12-3/TRBV12-4 | few | TRBJ2-7
CSALLAGPYNEQFF | TGCAGTGCTTTACTAGCGGGACCATACAATGAGCAGTTCTTC | TRBD2 | TRBV20-1 | - | TRBJ2-1
CASSLFWGGGAYGYTF | TGTGCCAGCAGCTTGTTCTGGGGAGGGGGGGCCTATGGCTACACCTTC | - | TRBV7-2 | few | TRBJ1-2
CASSSSGHSIPRYF | TGTGCCAGCAGTTCGTCGGGACACTCAATCCCAAGGTACTTC | - | TRBV28 | - | TRBJ2-7
CASSKRGLSGNTIYF | TGTGCCAGCAGTAAACGCGGACTCTCTGGAAACACCATATATTTT | - | TRBV27 | few | TRBJ1-3
CASRRRAANEKLFF | TGTGCCAGCAGGCGAAGGGCGGCTAATGAAAAACTGTTTTTT | - | TRBV5-6 | many | TRBJ1-4
CASSFGLNYEQYF | TGTGCCAGCAGTTTTGGACTTAACTACGAGCAGTACTTC | - | TRBV6-5 | once | TRBJ2-7
CASSAWTGEETQYF | TGTGCCAGCAGCGCCTGGACAGGGGAAGAGACCCAGTACTTC | TRBD1 | TRBV25-1 | few | TRBJ2-5
CASSLGRSYEQYF | TGTGCCAGCAGCCTAGGACGTTCCTACGAGCAGTACTTC | - | TRBV3-1 | - | TRBJ2-7
CATSDPGVPNQPQHF | TGTGCCACCAGTGACCCCGGCGTGCCCAATCAACCCCAGCATTTT | - | TRBV24-1 | few | TRBJ1-5
CASSLQGGYTF | TGTGCCAGCAGCTTACAGGGTGGCTACACCTTC | - | TRBV5-6 | - | TRBJ1-2
CASSVGVKDTQYF | TGTGCCAGCAGCGTAGGGGTCAAAGATACGCAGTATTTT | - | TRBV9 | few | TRBJ2-3
CASSQTGGPYEQYF | TGTGCCAGCAGCCAGACGGGAGGGCCCTACGAGCAGTACTTC | TRBD2 | TRBV4-2 | few | TRBJ2-7
CASSYSPDRAQYF | TGTGCCAGCAGTTACTCACCAGATAGGGCGCAGTATTTT | - | TRBV6-5 | - | TRBJ2-3
CASSPASVSHTEAFF | TGTGCCAGCTCACCGGCCTCCGTCAGTCATACTGAAGCTTTCTTT | - | TRBV18 | - | TRBJ1-1
CSARERGLAKGTQYF | TGCAGTGCTAGAGAGCGGGGGCTGGCGAAAGGGACCCAGTACTTC | - | TRBV20-1 | few | TRBJ2-5
CASSFRGLGGYTF | TGTGCCAGCAGTTTCAGGGGGCTAGGTGGCTACACCTTC | TRBD1 | TRBV28 | few | TRBJ1-2
CATRPRQVWNTEAFF | TGTGCCACCAGACCCCGACAGGTTTGGAACACTGAAGCTTTCTTT | - | TRBV15 | - | TRBJ1-1
CASMSTDTQYF | TGTGCCAGTATGAGCACAGATACGCAGTATTTT | - | TRBV7-9 | - | TRBJ2-3
CASKRDTNQPQHF | TGTGCCAGCAAACGGGACACTAATCAGCCCCAGCATTTT | - | TRBV2 | - | TRBJ1-5
CASSGDGGSNYGYTF | TGTGCCAGCAGCGGGGACGGAGGTTCTAACTATGGCTACACCTTC | - | TRBV7-2 | - | TRBJ1-2
CASSYNTGEDEQFF | TGCGCCAGCAGCTATAATACAGGGGAGGATGAGCAGTTCTTC | - | TRBV5-1 | few | TRBJ2-1
CASSLPFGEQYF | TGCGCCAGCAGCCTCCCATTTGGTGAGCAGTACTTC | - | TRBV4-1 | many | TRBJ2-7
CASSQEWRKEGYTF | TGCGCCAGCAGCCAAGAATGGAGAAAAGAGGGCTACACCTTC | - | TRBV4-1 | many | TRBJ1-2
CSAYRAGYNEQFF | TGCAGTGCTTATAGAGCGGGGTACAATGAGCAGTTCTTC | TRBD2 | TRBV20-1 | few | TRBJ2-1
CASSFGALEQYF | TGTGCCAGCAGCTTCGGAGCCTTGGAGCAGTACTTC | - | TRBV5-6 | few | TRBJ2-7
CASSLFGGDEAFF | TGTGCCAGCAGTTTATTCGGGGGTGATGAAGCTTTCTTT | - | TRBV27 | many | TRBJ1-1
CASSLVSEFNEKLFF | TGTGCCAGCAGCTTAGTATCAGAGTTTAATGAAAAACTGTTTTTT | - | TRBV11-2 | - | TRBJ1-4
CASRRDGQYF | TGTGCCAGCAGAAGAGACGGCCAGTACTTC | - | TRBV2 | few | TRBJ2-5
CASSFGTGTGGNQPQHF | TGTGCCAGCAGTTTCGGTACCGGGACAGGGGGAAATCAGCCCCAGCATTTT | TRBD1 | TRBV12-3/TRBV12-4 | few | TRBJ1-5
CASMRSHQETQYF | TGTGCCAGCATGCGGAGTCATCAAGAGACCCAGTACTTC | - | TRBV6-2/TRBV6-3 | - | TRBJ2-5
CATPHPYEQYF | TGTGCCACCCCGCATCCCTACGAGCAGTACTTC | - | TRBV27 | few | TRBJ2-7
CASSYGQGSYEQYF | TGTGCCAGCAGTTATGGGCAGGGAAGCTACGAGCAGTACTTC | - | TRBV12-3/TRBV12-4 | few | TRBJ2-7
CASSLGYRDGYTF | TGCGCCAGCAGCTTGGGATACAGGGATGGCTACACCTTC | - | TRBV5-1 | few | TRBJ1-2
CASSLVRDQETQYF | TGTGCCAGCTCTCTCGTGCGGGACCAAGAGACCCAGTACTTC | - | TRBV18 | - | TRBJ2-5
CTSERRGADTEAFF | TGTACCAGCGAAAGGAGGGGTGCGGACACTGAAGCTTTCTTT | - | TRBV6-2/TRBV6-3 | - | TRBJ1-1
CSAPELGSGANVLTF | TGCAGTGCGCCGGAACTGGGTTCTGGGGCCAACGTCCTGACTTTC | - | TRBV20-1 | - | TRBJ2-6
CASSLDFLGNTGELFF | TGCGCCAGCAGCTTGGATTTTTTGGGGAACACCGGGGAGCTGTTTTTT | - | TRBV5-1 | - | TRBJ2-2
CASSLVWGSGNTIYF | TGTGCCAGCAGTTTGGTTTGGGGCTCTGGAAACACCATATATTTT | - | TRBV12-3/TRBV12-4 | - | TRBJ1-3
CASSLPGGPSYEQYF | TGTGCCAGCAGTTTGCCGGGGGGGCCTTCCTACGAGCAGTACTTC | TRBD2 | TRBV28 | many | TRBJ2-7
CASSAGTSNTGEQYF | TGTGCCAGCAGTGCCGGGACTAGCAATACTGGCGAGCAGTACTTC | TRBD2 | TRBV28 | once | TRBJ2-7
CASSNRLAGETQYF | TGTGCCAGCAGCAACCGACTAGCGGGAGAGACCCAGTACTTC | TRBD2 | TRBV27 | - | TRBJ2-5
CASSLALGRFPYEQYF | TGTGCCAGCAGCTTAGCATTGGGCAGGTTCCCCTACGAGCAGTACTTC | - | TRBV11-2 | few | TRBJ2-7
CAISESVIVNSPLHF | TGTGCCATCAGTGAGTCAGTCATAGTTAATTCACCCCTCCACTTT | - | TRBV10-3 | few | TRBJ1-6
CASSLGGGSTDTQYF | TGTGCCAGCAGTTTGGGGGGCGGGAGCACAGATACGCAGTATTTT | - | TRBV28 | many | TRBJ2-3
CASSVGGSGEQYF | TGTGCCAGCAGCGTCGGGGGTTCGGGCGAGCAGTACTTC | - | TRBV9 | few | TRBJ2-7
CASSELGTYNQPQHF | TGTGCCAGCAGTGAACTTGGGACTTACAATCAGCCCCAGCATTTT | - | TRBV6-1 | many | TRBJ1-5
CASSGGTGGEKLFF | TGCGCCAGCAGCGGGGGGACAGGAGGAGAAAAACTGTTTTTT | TRBD1 | TRBV5-1 | few | TRBJ1-4